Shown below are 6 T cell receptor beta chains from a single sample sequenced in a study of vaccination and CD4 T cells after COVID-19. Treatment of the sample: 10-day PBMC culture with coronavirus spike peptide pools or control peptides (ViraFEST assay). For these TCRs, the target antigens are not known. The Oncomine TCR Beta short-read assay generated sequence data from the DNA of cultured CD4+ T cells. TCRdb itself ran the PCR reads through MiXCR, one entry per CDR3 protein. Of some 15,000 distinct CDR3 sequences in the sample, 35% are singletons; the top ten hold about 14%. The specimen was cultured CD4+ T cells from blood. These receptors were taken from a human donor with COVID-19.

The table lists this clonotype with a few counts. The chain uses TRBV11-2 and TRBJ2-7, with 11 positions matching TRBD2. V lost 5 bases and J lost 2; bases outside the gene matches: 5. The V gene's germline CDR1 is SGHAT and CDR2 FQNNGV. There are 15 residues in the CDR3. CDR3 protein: CASSKTSGGTYEQYF. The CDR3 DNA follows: TGTGCCAGCAGCAAAACTAGCGGGGGTACCTACGAGCAGTACTTC.

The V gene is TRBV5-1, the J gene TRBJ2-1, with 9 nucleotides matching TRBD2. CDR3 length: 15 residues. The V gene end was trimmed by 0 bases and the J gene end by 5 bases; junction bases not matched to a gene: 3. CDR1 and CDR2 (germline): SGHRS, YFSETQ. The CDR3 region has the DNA TGCGCCAGCAGCTTGGGCGGGGGGGCCCACAATGAGCAGTTCTTC. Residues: CASSLGGGAHNEQFF. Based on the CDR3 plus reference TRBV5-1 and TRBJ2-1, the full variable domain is KAGVTQTPRYLIKTRGQQVTLSCSPISGHRSVSWYQQTPGQGLQFLFEYFSETQRNKGNFPGRFSGRQFSNSRSEMNVSTLELGDSALYLCASSLGGGAHNEQFFGPGTRLTVL.

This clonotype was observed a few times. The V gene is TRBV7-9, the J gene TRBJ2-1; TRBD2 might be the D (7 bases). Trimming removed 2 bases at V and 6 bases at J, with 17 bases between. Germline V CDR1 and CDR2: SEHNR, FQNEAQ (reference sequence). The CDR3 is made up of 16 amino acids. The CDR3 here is CASSLLGGGSGNEQFF. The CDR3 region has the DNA TGTGCCAGCAGCTTATTAGGGGGGGGAAGTGGCAATGAGCAGTTCTTC.

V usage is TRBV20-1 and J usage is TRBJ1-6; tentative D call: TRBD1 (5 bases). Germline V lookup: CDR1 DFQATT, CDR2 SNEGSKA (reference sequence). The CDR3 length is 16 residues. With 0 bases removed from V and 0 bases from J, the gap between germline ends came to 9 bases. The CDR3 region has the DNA TGCAGTGCTAGAGAGCGGGGCAGCTCCTATAATTCACCCCTCCACTTT. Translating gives CSARERGSSYNSPLHF.

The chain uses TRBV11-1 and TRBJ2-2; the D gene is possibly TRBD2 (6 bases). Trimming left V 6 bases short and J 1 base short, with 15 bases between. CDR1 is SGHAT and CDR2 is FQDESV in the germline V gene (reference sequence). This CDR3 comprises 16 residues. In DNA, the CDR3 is TGTGCCAGCAGGGGCGGGGCGGGCATGAACACCGGGGAGCTGTTTTTT. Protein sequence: CASRGGAGMNTGELFF.

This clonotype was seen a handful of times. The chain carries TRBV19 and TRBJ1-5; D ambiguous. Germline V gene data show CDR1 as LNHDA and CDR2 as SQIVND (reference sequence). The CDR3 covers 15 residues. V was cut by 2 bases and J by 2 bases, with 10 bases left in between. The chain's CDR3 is CASSIIERGNQPQHF. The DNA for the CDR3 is TGTGCCAGTAGTATAATCGAAAGGGGCAATCAGCCCCAGCATTTT.